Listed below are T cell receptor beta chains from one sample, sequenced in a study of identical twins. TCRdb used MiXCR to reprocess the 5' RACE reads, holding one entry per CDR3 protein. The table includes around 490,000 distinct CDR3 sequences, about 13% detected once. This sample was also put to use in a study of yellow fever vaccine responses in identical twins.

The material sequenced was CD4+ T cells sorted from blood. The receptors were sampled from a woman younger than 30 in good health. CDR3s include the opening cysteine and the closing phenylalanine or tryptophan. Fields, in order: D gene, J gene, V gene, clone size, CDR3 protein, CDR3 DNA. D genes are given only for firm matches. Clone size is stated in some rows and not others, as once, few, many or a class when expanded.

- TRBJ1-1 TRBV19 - CASSNGQNTEAFF TGTGCCAGTAGCAATGGGCAGAACACTGAAGCTTTCTTT
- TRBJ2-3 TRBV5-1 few CASSLFSLGSTDTQYF TGCGCCAGCAGCTTGTTCTCACTAGGTAGCACAGATACGCAGTATTTT
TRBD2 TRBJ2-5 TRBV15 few CATSYPGGRETQYF TGTGCCACCAGCTATCCGGGAGGTCGAGAGACCCAGTACTTC
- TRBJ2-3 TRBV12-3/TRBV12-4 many CASMRWIRGATDTQYF TGTGCCAGCATGAGGTGGATCCGGGGGGCAACAGATACGCAGTATTTT
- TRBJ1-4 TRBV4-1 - CASSQDPGSAGGEKLFF TGCGCCAGCAGCCAAGATCCCGGCTCAGCAGGAGGTGAAAAACTGTTTTTT
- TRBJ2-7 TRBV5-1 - CASSWDNPSSYEQYF TGCGCCAGCAGTTGGGACAACCCGAGCTCCTACGAGCAGTACTTC
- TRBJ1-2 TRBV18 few CASSPTDRGYTF TGTGCCAGCTCACCGACCGACCGGGGCTACACCTTC
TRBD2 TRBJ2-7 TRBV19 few CASSRTSGRTGYEQYF TGTGCCAGCTCCAGGACTAGCGGGAGAACGGGATACGAGCAGTACTTC
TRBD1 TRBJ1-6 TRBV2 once CASTMDRVNSPLHF TGTGCCAGCACGATGGACAGGGTAAATTCACCCCTCCACTTT
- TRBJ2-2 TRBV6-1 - CASSPRDTGTGELFF TGTGCCAGCAGTCCCAGGGACACTGGCACCGGGGAGCTGTTTTTT
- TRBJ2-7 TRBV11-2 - CASSSPAQGSSYEQYF TGTGCCAGCAGTTCCCCGGCACAGGGTAGCTCCTACGAGCAGTACTTC
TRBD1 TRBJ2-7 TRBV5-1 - CASSLETGGGEQYF TGCGCCAGCAGCTTGGAGACAGGGGGCGGCGAGCAGTACTTC
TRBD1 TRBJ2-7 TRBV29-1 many CSVRITGGGEQYF TGCAGCGTTAGAATTACAGGGGGTGGAGAGCAGTACTTC
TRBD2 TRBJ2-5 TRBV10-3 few CAGSGGYQETQYF TGTGCCGGGAGCGGGGGGTACCAAGAGACCCAGTACTTC
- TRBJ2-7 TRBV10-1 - CASSAGGFYEQYF TGCGCCAGCAGTGCTGGGGGATTCTACGAGCAGTACTTC
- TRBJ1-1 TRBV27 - CASSFRVGNTEAFF TGTGCCAGCAGTTTTAGGGTTGGGAACACTGAAGCTTTCTTT
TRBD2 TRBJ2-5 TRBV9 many CASSPAGSGQETQYF TGTGCCAGCAGCCCAGCGGGTAGCGGGCAAGAGACCCAGTACTTC
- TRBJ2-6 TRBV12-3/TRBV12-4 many CASSLAIKVFGANVLTF TGTGCCAGCAGTTTAGCGATAAAGGTTTTTGGGGCCAACGTCCTGACTTTC
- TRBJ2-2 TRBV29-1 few CSVRGKANTGELFF TGCAGCGTTCGGGGAAAGGCGAACACCGGGGAGCTGTTTTTT
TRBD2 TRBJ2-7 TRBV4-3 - CASSQDRLAGYEQCF TGCGCCAGCAGCCAAGACAGGCTAGCGGGCTACGAGCAGTGCTTC